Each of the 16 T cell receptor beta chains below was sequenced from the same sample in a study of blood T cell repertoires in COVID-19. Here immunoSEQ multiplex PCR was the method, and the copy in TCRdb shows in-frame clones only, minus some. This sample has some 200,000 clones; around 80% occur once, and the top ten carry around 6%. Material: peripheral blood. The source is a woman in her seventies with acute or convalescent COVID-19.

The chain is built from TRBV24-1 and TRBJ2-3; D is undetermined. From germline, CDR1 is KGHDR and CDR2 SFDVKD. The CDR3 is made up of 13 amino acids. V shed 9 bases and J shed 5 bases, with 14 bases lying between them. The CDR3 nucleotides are TGTGCCACCGGCGGCCCGGTGGAAGATACGCAGTATTTT. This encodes CATGGPVEDTQYF.

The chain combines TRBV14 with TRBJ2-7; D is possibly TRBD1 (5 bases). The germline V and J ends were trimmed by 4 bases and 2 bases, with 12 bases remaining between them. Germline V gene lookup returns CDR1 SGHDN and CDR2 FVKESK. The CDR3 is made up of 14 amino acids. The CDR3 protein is CASSPRQIAYEQYF. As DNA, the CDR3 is TGTGCCAGCAGCCCCCGACAGATTGCCTACGAGCAGTACTTC.

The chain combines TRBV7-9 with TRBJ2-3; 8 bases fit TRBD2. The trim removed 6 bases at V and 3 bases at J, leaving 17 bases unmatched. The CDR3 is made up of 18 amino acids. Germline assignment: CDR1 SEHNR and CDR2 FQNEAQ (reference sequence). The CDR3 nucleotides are TGTGCCAGCAGTTTGAGCGGGAGAGGCACCTTTACAACAGATACGCAGTATTTT. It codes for CASSLSGRGTFTTDTQYF.

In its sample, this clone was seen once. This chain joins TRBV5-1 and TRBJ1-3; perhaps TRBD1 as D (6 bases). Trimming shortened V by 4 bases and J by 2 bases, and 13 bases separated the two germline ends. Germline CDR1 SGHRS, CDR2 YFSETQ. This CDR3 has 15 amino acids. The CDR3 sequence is CASSASGGTGNTIYF. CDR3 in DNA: TGCGCCAGCAGCGCATCGGGGGGCACTGGAAACACCATATATTTT.

The CDR3 loop reads CASSLGGQTPGELFF. The CDR3 nucleotides read TGTGCCAGCAGCTTGGGTGGACAAACCCCCGGGGAGCTGTTTTTT. The gene calls are TRBV5-4 and TRBJ2-2, with D perhaps matching TRBD1 (5 bases). Germline assignment: CDR1 SGHNT and CDR2 YYREEE (reference sequence). The CDR3 consists of 15 residues. Trimming took 0 bases from V and 6 from J, leaving 12 bases between them.

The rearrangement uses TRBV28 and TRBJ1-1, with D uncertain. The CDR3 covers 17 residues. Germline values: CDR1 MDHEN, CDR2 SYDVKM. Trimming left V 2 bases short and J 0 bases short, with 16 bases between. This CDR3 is CASSLRLQANLNTEAFF. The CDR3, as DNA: TGTGCCAGCAGTTTACGTCTCCAAGCCAACTTGAACACTGAAGCTTTCTTT.

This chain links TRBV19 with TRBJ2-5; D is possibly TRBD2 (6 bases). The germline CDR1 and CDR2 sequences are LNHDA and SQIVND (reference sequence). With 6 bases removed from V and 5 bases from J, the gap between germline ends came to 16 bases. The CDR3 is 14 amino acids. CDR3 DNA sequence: TGTGCCAGTAGGATAACCGGGAGCAGGGAGACCCAGTACTTC. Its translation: CASRITGSRETQYF.

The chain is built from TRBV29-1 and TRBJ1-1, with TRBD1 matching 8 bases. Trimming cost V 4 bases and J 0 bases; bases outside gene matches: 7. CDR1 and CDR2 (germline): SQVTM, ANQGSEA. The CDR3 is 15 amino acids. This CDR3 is CSVGGAGGVNTEAFF. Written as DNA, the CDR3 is TGCAGCGTTGGAGGGGCAGGGGGCGTGAACACTGAAGCTTTCTTT.

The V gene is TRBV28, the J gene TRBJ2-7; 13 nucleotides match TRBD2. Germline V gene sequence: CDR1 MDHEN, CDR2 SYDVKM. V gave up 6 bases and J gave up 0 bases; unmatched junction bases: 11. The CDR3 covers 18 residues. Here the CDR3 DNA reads TGTGCCAGCAGCTACAAGATAGGACTAGCGGGAGCCTCCTACGAGCAGTACTTC. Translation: CASSYKIGLAGASYEQYF.

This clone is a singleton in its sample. The CDR3 coding sequence is TGTGCCAGCTCACCACCGGGAGCAGATAGCAATCAGCCCCAGCATTTT. Translation: CASSPPGADSNQPQHF. The chain combines TRBV18 with TRBJ1-5, with unresolved D. This CDR3 has 16 residues. The germline V gene encodes CDR1 KGHSH and CDR2 LQKENI. Trimming took 0 bases from V and 0 from J, leaving 9 bases between them.

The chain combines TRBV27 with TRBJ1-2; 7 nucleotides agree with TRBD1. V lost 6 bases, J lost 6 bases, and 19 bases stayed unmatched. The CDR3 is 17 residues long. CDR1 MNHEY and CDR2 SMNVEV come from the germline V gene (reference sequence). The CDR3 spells CASRFLGWDSEPNGYTF. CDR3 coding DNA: TGTGCCAGCAGATTCCTTGGGTGGGACAGCGAACCAAATGGCTACACCTTC.

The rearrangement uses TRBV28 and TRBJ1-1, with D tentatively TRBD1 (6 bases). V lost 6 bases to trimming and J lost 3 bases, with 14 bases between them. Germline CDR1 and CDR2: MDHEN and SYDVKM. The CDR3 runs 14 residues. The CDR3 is CASRLRQVDTEAFF. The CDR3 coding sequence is TGTGCCAGCAGACTCCGACAGGTTGACACTGAAGCTTTCTTT.

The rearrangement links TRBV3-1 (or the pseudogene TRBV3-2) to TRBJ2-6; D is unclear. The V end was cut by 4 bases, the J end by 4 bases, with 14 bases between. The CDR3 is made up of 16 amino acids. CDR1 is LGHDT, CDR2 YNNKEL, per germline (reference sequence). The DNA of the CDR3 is TGTGCCAGCAGCCCCCGACTGGGTTCCGGGGCCAACGTCCTGACTTTC. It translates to CASSPRLGSGANVLTF.

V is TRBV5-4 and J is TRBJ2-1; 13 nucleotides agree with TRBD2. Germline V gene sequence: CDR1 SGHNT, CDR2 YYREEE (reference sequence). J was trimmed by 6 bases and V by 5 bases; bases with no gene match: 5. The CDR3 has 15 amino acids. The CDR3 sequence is CASRKTSGGRNEQFF. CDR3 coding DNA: TGTGCCAGCAGAAAGACTAGCGGGGGGCGCAATGAGCAGTTCTTC.

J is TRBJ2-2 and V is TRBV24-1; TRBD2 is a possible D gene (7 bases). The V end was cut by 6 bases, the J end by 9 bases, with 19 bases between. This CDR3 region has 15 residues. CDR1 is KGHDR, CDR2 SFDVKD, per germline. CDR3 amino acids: CATSISLGGARELFF. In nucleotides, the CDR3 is TGTGCCACCAGTATATCCCTGGGGGGGGCCCGGGAGCTGTTTTTT.

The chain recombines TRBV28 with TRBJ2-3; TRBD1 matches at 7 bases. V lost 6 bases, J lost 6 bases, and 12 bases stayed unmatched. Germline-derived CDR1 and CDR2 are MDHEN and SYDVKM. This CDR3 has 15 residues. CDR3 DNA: TGTGCCAGCAGCAACCCAGGACAGGAGGCGGATACGCAGTATTTT. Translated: CASSNPGQEADTQYF.